Listed here is a single T cell receptor (beta chain). Its target is unknown. This sample is part of a study of naive and memory T cell subsets. The CDR3 spans 13 residues. Germline CDR1 reads MGHDK; CDR2 reads SYGVNS. The V segment lost 2 bases and the J segment 6 bases; nucleotides outside the gene matches: 3. An equimolar mix of two oligonucleotides served as the beta constant-region primer for TRBC1 and TRBC2. Ligated cDNA was amplified by four rounds of PCR with nested alpha and beta constant-region primers and SP2. The cDNA 3' end received a ligated single-stranded oligonucleotide carrying the SP2 primer and a 12-nucleotide UMI. TCRdb recomputed calls from the UMI-ligation and nested PCR reads with MiXCR, one row per CDR3 protein. The sample has 120,000 to 150,000 distinct CDR3 sequences, 22% seen once; the top ten hold roughly 0.1%. Whole-study results and caveats: A few larger clonotypes appeared in naive repertoires, especially CD8, possibly memory cells re-expressing CD45RA.

Source material: naive CD4+ T cells from blood. This sequence joins TRBV25-1 and TRBJ2-7, with 8 bases identical to TRBD1. The TCR comes from a human donor in good health. The CDR3 DNA sequence: TGTGCCAGCAGTGAACAGGGGGCAACCGAGCAGTACTTC. The encoded protein is CASSEQGATEQYF.